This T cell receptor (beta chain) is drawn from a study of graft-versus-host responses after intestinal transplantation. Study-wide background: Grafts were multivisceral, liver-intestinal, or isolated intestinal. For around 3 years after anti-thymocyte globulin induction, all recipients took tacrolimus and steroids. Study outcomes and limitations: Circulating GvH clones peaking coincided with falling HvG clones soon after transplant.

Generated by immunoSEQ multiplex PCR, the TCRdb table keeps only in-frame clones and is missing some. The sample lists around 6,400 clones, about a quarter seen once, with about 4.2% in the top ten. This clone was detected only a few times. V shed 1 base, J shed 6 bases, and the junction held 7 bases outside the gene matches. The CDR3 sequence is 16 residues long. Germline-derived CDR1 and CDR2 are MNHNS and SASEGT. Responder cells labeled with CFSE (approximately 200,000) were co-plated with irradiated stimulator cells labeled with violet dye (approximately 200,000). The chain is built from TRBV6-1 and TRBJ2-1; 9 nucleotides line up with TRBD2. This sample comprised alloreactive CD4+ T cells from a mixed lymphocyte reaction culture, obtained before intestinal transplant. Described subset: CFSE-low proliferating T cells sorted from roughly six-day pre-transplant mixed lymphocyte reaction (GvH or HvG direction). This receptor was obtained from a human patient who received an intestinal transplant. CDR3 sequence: CASSEVPLAGSNEQFF. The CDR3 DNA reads TGTGCCAGCAGTGAAGTGCCCCTAGCGGGATCCAATGAGCAGTTCTTC.